This TCR beta chain is from a study of siplizumab effects on memory and regulatory T cells. Per individual sample, about 10^5 TCR templates were assayed. Repertoires were generated with immunoSEQ multiplex PCR, while TCRdb's copy carries only in-frame clones and drops some. Counted here are 50,000 to 75,000 clones, roughly 96% occurring once; the ten biggest clones make up about 0.095%. A remark on this clone: Its antigen is still unknown.

Germline assignment: CDR1 MNHEY and CDR2 SMNVEV (reference sequence). The V and J ends lost 4 bases and 1 base respectively, with 7 bases between them. CDR3 length: 14 residues. General study findings and limits: Naive T cells appeared more diverse than memory cells and seemed to be major alloresponse contributors. Proliferating Tregs taken from siplizumab cultures were not shown to have a confirmed suppressive function.

The chain employs TRBV27 and TRBJ2-2; D gene uncertain. Material: naive CD8+ T cells sorted from blood. The sequence was obtained from a human donor in good health. The CDR3 sequence is CASSWSVNTGELFF. CDR3 bases: TGTGCCAGCAGTTGGTCGGTGAACACCGGGGAGCTGTTTTTT.